Included here is one T cell receptor (beta chain) sequence, with context. TCRdb re-analysed the PCR reads in MiXCR, keeping a single row per CDR3 protein. The table has about 500,000 distinct CDR3 sequences, around 21% seen once. V lost 8 bases, J lost 5 bases, and 13 bases lay in between. Germline-derived CDR1 and CDR2 are MDHEN and SYDVKM. The CDR3 consists of 13 residues. These data are taken from a study of molecular identifiers for immune sequencing clone quantification. The chain is built from TRBV28 and TRBJ2-1; the D call may be TRBD1 or TRBD2 (5 bases each). This sequence originates from a human donor in good health. Some libraries in this study had Jurkat cell RNA spiked in. The sequencing input was naive CD8+ T cells from blood, with Jurkat cell RNA spiked in. Subset given: FACS-sorted CD8+CD4-CCR7+CD45RA+ naive T cells. CDR3 in amino acids: CASGIGTDNEQFF. CDR3 DNA sequence: TGTGCCAGCGGCATCGGGACGGACAATGAGCAGTTCTTC.